This entry concerns a single T cell receptor (beta chain). This sample was included in a study of shared clonotypes between healthy human individuals. Memory CD4+ cells were the fraction left after CD45RA+ naive selection. Trimming took off 3 bases at V and 0 bases at J, with 14 bases between the two ends. The V gene's germline CDR1 is SGDLS and CDR2 YYNGEE. This CDR3 has 16 amino acids. Sorted-subset replicate PCRs used 200 ng of genomic DNA. This amount corresponded to about 30,000 T cell genomes. Only in-frame clones appear in the TCRdb table, and some are missing; sequencing was by immunoSEQ multiplex PCR. The sample shows more than 2,000,000 clones, 90% to 95% of them seen only once.

V is TRBV9 and J is TRBJ2-3; no definite D call. Sequencing used naive CD4+ T cells from PBMCs. This sample's subset: CD45RA+ positively selected. The sequence was collected from a man between 18 and 35 years old in good health. Some clones in this sample may be carry-over from other donors' samples. This CDR3 is CASSARATTSTDTQYF. The CDR3 DNA sequence: TGTGCCAGCAGCGCCCGGGCGACGACCAGCACAGATACGCAGTATTTT.